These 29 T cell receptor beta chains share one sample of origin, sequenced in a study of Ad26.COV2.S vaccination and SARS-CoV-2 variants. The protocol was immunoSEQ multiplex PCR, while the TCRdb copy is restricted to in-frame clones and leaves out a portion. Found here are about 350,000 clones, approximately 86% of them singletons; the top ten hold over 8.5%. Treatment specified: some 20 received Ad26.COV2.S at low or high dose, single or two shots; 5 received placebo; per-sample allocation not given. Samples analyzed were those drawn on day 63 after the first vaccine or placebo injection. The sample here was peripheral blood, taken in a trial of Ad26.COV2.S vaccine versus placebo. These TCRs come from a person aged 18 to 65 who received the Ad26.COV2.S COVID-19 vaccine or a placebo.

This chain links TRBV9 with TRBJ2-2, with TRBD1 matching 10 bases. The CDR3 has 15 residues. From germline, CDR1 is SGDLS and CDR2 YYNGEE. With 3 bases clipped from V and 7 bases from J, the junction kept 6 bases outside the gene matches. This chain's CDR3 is CASSASGTGDGELFF. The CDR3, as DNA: TGTGCCAGCAGCGCATCCGGGACAGGGGACGGGGAGCTGTTTTTT.

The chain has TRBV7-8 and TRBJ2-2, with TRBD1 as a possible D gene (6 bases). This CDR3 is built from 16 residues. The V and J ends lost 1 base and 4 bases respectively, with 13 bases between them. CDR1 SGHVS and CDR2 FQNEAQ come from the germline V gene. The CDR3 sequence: CASSLVPGHITGELFF. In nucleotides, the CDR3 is TGTGCCAGCAGCTTAGTCCCGGGACATATCACCGGGGAGCTGTTTTTT. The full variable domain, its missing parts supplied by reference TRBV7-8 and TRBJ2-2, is GAGVSQSPRYKVAKRGQDVALRCDPISGHVSLFWYQQALGQGPEFLTYFQNEAQLDKSGLPSDRFFAERPEGSVSTLKIQRTQQEDSAVYLCASSLVPGHITGELFFGEGSRLTVL.

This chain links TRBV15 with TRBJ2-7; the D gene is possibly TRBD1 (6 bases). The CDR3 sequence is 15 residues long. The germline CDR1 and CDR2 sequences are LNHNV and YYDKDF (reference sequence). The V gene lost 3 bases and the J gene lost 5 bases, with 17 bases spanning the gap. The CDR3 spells CATSSGQLRAHEQYF. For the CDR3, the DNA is TGTGCCACCAGCAGCGGACAGCTGAGGGCCCACGAGCAGTACTTC.

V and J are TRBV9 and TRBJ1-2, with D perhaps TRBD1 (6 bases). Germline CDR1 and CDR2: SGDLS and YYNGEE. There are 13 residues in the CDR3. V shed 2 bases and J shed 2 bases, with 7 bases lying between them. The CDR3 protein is CASSVGQNYGYTF. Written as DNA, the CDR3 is TGTGCCAGCAGCGTTGGACAGAACTATGGCTACACCTTC.

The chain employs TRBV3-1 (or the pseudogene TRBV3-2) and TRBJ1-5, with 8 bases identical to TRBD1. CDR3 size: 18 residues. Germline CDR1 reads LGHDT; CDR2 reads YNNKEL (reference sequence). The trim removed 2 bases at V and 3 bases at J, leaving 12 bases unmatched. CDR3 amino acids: CASSQLGQGARDNQPQHF. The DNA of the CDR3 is TGTGCCAGCAGCCAATTGGGGCAGGGGGCGCGTGACAATCAGCCCCAGCATTTT.

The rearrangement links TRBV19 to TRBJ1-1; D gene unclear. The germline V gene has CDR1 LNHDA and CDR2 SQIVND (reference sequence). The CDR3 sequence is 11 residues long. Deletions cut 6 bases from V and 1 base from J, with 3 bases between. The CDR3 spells CASRKNTEAFF. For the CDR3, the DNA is TGTGCCAGTAGGAAGAACACTGAAGCTTTCTTT.

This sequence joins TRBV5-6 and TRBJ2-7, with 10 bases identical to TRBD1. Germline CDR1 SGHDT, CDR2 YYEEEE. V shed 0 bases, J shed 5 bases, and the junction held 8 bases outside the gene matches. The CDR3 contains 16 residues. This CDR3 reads CASSLAGQGPRDEQYF. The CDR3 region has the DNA TGTGCCAGCAGCTTGGCGGGACAGGGGCCTCGGGACGAGCAGTACTTC.

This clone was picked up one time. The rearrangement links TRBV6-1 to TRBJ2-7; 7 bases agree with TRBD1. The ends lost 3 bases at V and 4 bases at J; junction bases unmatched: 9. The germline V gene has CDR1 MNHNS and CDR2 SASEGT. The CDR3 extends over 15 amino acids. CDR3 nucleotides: TGTGCCAGCAGTGAGTACAGGGGCTTAAGGTACGAGCAGTACTTC. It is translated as CASSEYRGLRYEQYF.

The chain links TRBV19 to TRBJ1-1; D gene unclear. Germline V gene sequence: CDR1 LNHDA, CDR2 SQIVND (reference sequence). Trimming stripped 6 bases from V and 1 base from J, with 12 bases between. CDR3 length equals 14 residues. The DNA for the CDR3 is TGTGCCAGTAGCTCTATTCCGGGGAACACTGAAGCTTTCTTT. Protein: CASSSIPGNTEAFF. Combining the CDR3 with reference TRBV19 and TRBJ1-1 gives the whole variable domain DGGITQSPKYLFRKEGQNVTLSCEQNLNHDAMYWYRQDPGQGLRLIYYSQIVNDFQKGDIAEGYSVSREKKESFPLTVTSAQKNPTAFYLCASSSIPGNTEAFFGQGTRLTVV.

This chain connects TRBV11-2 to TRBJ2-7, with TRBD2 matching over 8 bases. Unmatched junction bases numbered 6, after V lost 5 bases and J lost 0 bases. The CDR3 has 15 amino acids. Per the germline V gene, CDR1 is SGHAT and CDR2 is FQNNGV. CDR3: CASSAFSGVSYEQYF. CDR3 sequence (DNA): TGTGCCAGCAGCGCCTTTAGCGGGGTCTCCTACGAGCAGTACTTC. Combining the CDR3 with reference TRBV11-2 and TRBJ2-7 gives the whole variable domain EAGVAQSPRYKIIEKRQSVAFWCNPISGHATLYWYQQILGQGPKLLIQFQNNGVVDDSQLPKDRFSAERLKGVDSTLKIQPAKLEDSAVYLCASSAFSGVSYEQYFGPGTRLTVT.

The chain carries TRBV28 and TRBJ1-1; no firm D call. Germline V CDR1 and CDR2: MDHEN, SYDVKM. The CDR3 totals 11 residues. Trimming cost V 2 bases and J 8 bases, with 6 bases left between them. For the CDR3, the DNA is TGTGCCAGCAGTTTAAGGAGAGAAGCTTTCTTT. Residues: CASSLRREAFF. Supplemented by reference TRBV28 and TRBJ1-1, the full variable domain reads DVKVTQSSRYLVKRTGEKVFLECVQDMDHENMFWYRQDPGLGLRLIYFSYDVKMKEKGDIPEGYSVSREKKERFSLILESASTNQTSMYLCASSLRREAFFGQGTRLTVV.

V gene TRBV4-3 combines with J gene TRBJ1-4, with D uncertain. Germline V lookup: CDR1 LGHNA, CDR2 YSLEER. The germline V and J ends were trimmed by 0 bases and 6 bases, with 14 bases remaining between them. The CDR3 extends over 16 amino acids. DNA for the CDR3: TGCGCCAGCAGCCAAGATGCGAACAGACTAGATGAAAAACTGTTTTTT. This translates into CASSQDANRLDEKLFF.

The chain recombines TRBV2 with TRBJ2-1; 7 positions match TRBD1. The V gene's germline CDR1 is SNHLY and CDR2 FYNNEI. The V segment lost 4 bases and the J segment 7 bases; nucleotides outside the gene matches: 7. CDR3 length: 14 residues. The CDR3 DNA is TGTGCCAGCAGTGTACAGGGGCAGGGGAATGAGCAGTTCTTC. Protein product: CASSVQGQGNEQFF.

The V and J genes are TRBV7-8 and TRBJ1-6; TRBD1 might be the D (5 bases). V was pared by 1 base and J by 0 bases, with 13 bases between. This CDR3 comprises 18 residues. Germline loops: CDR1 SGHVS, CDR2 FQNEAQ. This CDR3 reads CASSLGQPKSSYNSPLHF. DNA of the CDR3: TGTGCCAGCAGCTTAGGACAGCCGAAAAGCTCCTATAATTCACCCCTCCACTTT.

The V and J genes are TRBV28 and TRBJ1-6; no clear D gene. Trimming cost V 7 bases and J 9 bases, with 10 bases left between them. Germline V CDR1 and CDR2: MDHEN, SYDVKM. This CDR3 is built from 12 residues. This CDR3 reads CASNLGVSPLHF. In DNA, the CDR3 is TGTGCCAGCAACTTGGGAGTTTCACCCCTCCACTTT. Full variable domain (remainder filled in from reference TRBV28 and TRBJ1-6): DVKVTQSSRYLVKRTGEKVFLECVQDMDHENMFWYRQDPGLGLRLIYFSYDVKMKEKGDIPEGYSVSREKKERFSLILESASTNQTSMYLCASNLGVSPLHFGNGTRLTVT.

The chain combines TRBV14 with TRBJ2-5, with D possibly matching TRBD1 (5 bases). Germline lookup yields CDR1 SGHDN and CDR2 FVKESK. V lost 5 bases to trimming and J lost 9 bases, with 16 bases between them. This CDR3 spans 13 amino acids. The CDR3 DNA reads TGTGCCAGCAGCAGGGGATCGGGCCGGGCCCAGTACTTC. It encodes CASSRGSGRAQYF.

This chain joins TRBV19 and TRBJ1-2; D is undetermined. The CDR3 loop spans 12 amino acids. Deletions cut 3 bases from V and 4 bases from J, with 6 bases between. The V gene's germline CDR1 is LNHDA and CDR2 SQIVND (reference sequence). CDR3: CASSIGPYGYTF. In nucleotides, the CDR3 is TGTGCCAGTAGTATTGGGCCCTATGGCTACACCTTC.

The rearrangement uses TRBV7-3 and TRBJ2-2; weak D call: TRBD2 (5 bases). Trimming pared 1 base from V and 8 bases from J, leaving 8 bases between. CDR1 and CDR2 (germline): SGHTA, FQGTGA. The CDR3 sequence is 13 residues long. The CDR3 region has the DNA TGTGCCAGCAGCTTAATATCGGGAGGGGAGCTGTTTTTT. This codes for CASSLISGGELFF.

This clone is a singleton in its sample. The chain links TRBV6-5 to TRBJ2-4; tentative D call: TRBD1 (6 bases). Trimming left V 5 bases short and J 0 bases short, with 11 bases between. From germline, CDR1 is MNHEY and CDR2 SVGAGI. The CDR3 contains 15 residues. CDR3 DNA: TGTGCCAGCAGTCCCGACAGGCTAGCCAAAAACATTCAGTACTTC. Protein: CASSPDRLAKNIQYF.

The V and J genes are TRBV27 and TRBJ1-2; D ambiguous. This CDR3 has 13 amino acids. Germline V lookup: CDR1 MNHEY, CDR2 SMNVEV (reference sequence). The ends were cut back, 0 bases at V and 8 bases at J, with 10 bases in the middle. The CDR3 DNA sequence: TGTGCCAGCAGTTTATCTCCCGGGCGGGGCTACACCTTC. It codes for CASSLSPGRGYTF.

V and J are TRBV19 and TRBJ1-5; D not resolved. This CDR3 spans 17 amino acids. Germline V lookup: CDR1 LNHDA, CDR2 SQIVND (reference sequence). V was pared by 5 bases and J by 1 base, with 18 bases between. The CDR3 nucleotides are TGTGCCAGTAGTGCTAACCCCTGGGGTACGAGCAATCAGCCCCAGCATTTT. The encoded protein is CASSANPWGTSNQPQHF.

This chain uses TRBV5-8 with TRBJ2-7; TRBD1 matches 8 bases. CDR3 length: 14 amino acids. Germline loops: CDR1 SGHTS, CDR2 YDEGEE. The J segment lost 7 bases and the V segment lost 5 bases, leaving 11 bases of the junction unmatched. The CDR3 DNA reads TGTGCCAGCAGTTCATCCAGGGGGCGACGGGAGCAGTACTTC. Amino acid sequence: CASSSSRGRREQYF.

The CDR3 nucleotides are TGTGCCAGCAGTTCCCACGGCGGCGGGCCAGAGACCCAGTACTTC. Its translation is CASSSHGGGPETQYF. The chain recombines TRBV28 with TRBJ2-5, with D possibly matching TRBD2 (5 bases). CDR3 length: 15 amino acids. CDR1 and CDR2 from the germline V gene are MDHEN and SYDVKM. Trimming left V 4 bases short and J 4 bases short, with 16 bases between.

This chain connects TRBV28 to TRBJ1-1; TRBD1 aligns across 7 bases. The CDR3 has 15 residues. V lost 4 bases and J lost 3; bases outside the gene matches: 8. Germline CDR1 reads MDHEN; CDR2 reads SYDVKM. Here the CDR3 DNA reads TGTGCCAGCAGTTCCGACAGGGTTTGGGACACTGAAGCTTTCTTT. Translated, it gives CASSSDRVWDTEAFF.

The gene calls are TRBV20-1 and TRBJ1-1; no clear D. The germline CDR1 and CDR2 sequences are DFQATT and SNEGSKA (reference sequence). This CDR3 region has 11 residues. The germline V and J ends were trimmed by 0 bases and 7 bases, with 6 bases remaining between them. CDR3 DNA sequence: TGCAGTGCTAGAGATCCATTTGAAGCTTTCTTT. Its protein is CSARDPFEAFF.

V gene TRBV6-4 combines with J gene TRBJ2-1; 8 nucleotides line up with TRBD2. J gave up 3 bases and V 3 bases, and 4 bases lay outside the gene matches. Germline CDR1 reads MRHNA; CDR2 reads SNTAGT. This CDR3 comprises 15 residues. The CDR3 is CASSERTSNYNEQFF. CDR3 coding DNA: TGTGCCAGCAGTGAAAGGACTAGCAACTACAATGAGCAGTTCTTC.

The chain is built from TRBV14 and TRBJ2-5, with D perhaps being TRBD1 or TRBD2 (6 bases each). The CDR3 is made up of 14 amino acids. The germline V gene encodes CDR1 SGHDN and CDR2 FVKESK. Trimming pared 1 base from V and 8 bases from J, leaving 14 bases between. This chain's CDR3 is CASSQGVWGATQYF. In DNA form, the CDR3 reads TGTGCCAGCAGCCAAGGGGTATGGGGGGCCACCCAGTACTTC.

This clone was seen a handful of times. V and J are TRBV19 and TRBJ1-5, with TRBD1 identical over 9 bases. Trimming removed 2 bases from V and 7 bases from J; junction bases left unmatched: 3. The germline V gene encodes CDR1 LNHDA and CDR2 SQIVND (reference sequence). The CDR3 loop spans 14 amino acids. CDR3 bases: TGTGCCAGTAGTATAAGGACAGGGGACCAGCCCCAGCATTTT. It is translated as CASSIRTGDQPQHF.

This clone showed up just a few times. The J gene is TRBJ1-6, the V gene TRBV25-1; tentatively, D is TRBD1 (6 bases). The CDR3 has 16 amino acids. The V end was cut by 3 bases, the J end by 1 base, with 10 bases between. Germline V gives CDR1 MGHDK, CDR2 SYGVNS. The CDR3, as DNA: TGTGCCAGCAGTGACAATACAGGGTCCTATAATTCACCCCTCCACTTT. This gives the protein CASSDNTGSYNSPLHF.